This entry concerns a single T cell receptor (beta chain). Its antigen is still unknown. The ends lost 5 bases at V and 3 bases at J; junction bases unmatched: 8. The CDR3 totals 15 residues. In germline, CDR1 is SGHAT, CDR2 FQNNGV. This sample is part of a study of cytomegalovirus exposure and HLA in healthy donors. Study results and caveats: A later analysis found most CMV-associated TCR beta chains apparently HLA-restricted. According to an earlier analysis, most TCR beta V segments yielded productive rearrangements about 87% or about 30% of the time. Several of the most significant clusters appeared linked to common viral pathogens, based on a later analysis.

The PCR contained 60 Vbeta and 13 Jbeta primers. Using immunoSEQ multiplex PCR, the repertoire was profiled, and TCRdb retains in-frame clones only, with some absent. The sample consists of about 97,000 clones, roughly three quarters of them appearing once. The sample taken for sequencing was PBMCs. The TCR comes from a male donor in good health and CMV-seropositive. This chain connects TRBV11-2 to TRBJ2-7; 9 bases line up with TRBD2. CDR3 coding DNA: TGTGCCAGCAGCGCCTTTAGCGGGGGCCTCTACGAGCAGTACTTC. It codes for CASSAFSGGLYEQYF. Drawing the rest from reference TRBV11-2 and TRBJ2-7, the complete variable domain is EAGVAQSPRYKIIEKRQSVAFWCNPISGHATLYWYQQILGQGPKLLIQFQNNGVVDDSQLPKDRFSAERLKGVDSTLKIQPAKLEDSAVYLCASSAFSGGLYEQYFGPGTRLTVT.